Presented here are 2 T cell receptor beta chains from one specimen sequenced in a study of response to subunit inactivated influenza vaccine listed by TCRdb under 2018. Library preparation was by RT-PCR. The sequencing machine was an Illumina HiSeq 2500. The public reads were quality trimmed at Q25 with fastp and then assembled into clones with MiXCR by TCRdb, keeping productive beta chains. One record per CDR3 amino acid sequence lists the most common genes and DNA. The sample profile shows 300,000 to 350,000 distinct CDR3 sequences; roughly 20% of them were found once. Of the sample, over 9% is held by the ten largest clones. The sample in question was PBMCs from blood, obtained about 19 months after vaccination. The receptors were sampled from a man between 50 and 75 years old who received an inactivated influenza vaccine. Donor details come from another sample of the same person, matched by shared clones.

With regard to this clonotype: A read error is possible here, since a much larger clone lies one base away. This chain uses TRBV2 with TRBJ1-1; possibly TRBD1 for D (5 bases). V was cut by 10 bases and J by 5 bases, with 20 bases left in between. Germline lookup yields CDR1 SNHLY and CDR2 FYNNEI. The length of the CDR3 is 14 residues. In DNA form, the CDR3 reads TGTGCCAACATACCCCAGGGAGGGAGGACTGAAGCTTTCTTT. Its protein product is CANIPQGGRTEAFF.

The chain carries TRBV11-2 and TRBJ1-6, with D unresolved. Trimming stripped 3 bases from V and 1 base from J, with 19 bases between. There are 19 residues in the CDR3. Per germline, CDR1 SGHAT and CDR2 FQNNGV. The CDR3, as DNA: TGTGCCAGCAGCTTTAAGGCGAACTTTGGAAGGTCCTATAATTCACCCCTCCACTTT. As protein: CASSFKANFGRSYNSPLHF. The full variable domain, completed using reference TRBV11-2 and TRBJ1-6, is EAGVAQSPRYKIIEKRQSVAFWCNPISGHATLYWYQQILGQGPKLLIQFQNNGVVDDSQLPKDRFSAERLKGVDSTLKIQPAKLEDSAVYLCASSFKANFGRSYNSPLHFGNGTRLTVT.